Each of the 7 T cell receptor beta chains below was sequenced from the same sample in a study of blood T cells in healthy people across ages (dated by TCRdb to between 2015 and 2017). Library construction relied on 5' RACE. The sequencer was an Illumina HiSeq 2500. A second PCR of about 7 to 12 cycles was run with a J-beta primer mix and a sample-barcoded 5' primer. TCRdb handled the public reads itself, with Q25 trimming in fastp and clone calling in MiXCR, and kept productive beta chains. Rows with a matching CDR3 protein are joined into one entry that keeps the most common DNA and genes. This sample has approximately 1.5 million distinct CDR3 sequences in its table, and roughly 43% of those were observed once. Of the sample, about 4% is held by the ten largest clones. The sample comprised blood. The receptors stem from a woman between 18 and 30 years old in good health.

Here the CDR3 reads CASSSRATTYEQYF. CDR3 DNA sequence: TGTGCCAGCAGCAGCAGGGCCACGACCTACGAGCAGTACTTC. The gene calls are TRBV11-2 and TRBJ2-7, with D tentatively TRBD1 (5 bases). Looked up from germline, CDR1 is SGHAT and CDR2 is FQNNGV. With 5 bases removed from V and 2 bases from J, the gap between germline ends came to 13 bases. The CDR3 contains 14 residues. Looking up the rest from reference TRBV11-2 and TRBJ2-7 gives the full variable domain: EAGVAQSPRYKIIEKRQSVAFWCNPISGHATLYWYQQILGQGPKLLIQFQNNGVVDDSQLPKDRFSAERLKGVDSTLKIQPAKLEDSAVYLCASSSRATTYEQYFGPGTRLTVT.

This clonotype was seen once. This chain's CDR3 is CASSLREGIRETQYF. CDR3 DNA: TGTGCCAGCAGCTTAAGGGAAGGTATTCGGGAGACCCAGTACTTC. The chain uses TRBV7-9 and TRBJ2-5; D remains ambiguous. V gave up 2 bases and J gave up 5 bases, with 15 bases separating them. This CDR3 region has 15 residues. The germline V gene encodes CDR1 SEHNR and CDR2 FQNEAQ (reference sequence).

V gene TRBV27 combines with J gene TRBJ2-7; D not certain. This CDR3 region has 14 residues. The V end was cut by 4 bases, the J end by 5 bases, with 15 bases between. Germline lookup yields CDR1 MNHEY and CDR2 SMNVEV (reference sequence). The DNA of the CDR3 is TGTGCCAGCAGTTATATAACAGCCAGCGACGAGCAGTACTTC. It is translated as CASSYITASDEQYF.

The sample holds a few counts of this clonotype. The CDR3 DNA reads as TGTGCCACCAGTGACCTCGGGGGAGATACGCAGTATTTT. This encodes CATSDLGGDTQYF. V usage is TRBV24-1 and J usage is TRBJ2-3; possibly TRBD2 for D (6 bases). This CDR3 region has 13 residues. V was clipped by 4 bases and J by 5 bases, with 9 bases between them. Per the germline V gene, CDR1 is KGHDR and CDR2 is SFDVKD.

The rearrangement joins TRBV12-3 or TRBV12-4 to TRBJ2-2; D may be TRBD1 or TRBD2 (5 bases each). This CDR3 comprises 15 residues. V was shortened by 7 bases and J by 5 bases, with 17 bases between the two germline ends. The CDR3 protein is CASIPRDHKTGELFF. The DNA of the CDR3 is TGTGCCAGCATCCCCCGGGACCACAAAACCGGGGAGCTGTTTTTT.

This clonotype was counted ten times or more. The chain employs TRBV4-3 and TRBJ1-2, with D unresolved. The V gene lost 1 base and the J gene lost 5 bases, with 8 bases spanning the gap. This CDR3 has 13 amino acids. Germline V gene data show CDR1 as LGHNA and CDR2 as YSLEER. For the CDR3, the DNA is TGCGCCAGCAGCCAAGCTGGCGTGTATGGCTACACCTTC. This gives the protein CASSQAGVYGYTF.

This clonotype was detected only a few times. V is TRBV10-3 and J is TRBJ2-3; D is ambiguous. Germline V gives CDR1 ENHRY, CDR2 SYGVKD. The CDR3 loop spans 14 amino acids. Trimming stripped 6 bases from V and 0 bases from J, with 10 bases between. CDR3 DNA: TGTGCCATCAGACTCGGACCAAGCACAGATACGCAGTATTTT. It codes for CAIRLGPSTDTQYF.